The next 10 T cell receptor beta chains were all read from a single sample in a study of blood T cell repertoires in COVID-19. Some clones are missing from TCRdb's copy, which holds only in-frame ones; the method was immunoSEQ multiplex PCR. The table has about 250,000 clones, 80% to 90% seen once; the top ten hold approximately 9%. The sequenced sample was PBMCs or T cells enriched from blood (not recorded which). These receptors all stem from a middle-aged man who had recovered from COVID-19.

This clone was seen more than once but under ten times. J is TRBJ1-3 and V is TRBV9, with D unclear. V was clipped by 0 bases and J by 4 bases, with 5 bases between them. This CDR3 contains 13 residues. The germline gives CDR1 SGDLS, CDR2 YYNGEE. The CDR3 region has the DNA TGTGCCAGCAGCGTAGATCTGGGAAACACCATATATTTT. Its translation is CASSVDLGNTIYF.

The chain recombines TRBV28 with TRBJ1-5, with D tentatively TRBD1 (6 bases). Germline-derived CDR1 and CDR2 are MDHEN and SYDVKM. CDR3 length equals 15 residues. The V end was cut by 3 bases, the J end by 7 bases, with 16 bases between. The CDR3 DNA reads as TGTGCCAGCAGTTTCAAGGGGACAATTACCCAGCCCCAGCATTTT. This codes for CASSFKGTITQPQHF.

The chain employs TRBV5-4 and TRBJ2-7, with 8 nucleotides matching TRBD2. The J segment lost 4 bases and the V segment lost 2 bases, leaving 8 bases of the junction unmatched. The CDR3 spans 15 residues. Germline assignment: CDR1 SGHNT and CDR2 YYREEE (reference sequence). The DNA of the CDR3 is TGTGCCAGCAGCTTACTCGGGGGGGAGGGATACGAGCAGTACTTC. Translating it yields CASSLLGGEGYEQYF.

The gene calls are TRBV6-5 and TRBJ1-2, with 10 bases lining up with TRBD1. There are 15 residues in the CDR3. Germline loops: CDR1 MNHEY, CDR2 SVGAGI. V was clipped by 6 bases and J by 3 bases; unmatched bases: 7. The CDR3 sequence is CASRVTGQGYYGYTF. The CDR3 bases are TGTGCCAGCAGGGTTACGGGACAGGGGTACTATGGCTACACCTTC.

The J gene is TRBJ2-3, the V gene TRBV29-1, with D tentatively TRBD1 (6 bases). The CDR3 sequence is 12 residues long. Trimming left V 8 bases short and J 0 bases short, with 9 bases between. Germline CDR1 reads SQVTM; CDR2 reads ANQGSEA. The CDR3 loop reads CSLRGSTDTQYF. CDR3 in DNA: TGCAGCTTAAGGGGGAGCACAGATACGCAGTATTTT.

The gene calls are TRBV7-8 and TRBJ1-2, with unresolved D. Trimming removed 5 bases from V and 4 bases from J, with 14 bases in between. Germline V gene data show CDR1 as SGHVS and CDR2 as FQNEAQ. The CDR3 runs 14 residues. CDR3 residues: CASSLVDFLYGYTF. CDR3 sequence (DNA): TGTGCCAGCAGCCTTGTGGACTTCCTCTATGGCTACACCTTC.

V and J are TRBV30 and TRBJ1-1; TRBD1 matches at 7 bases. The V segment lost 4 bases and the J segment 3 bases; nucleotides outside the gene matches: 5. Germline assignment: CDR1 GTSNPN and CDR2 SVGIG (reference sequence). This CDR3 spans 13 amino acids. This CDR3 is CAWTRQGDTEAFF. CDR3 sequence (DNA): TGTGCCTGGACCCGACAGGGAGACACTGAAGCTTTCTTT.

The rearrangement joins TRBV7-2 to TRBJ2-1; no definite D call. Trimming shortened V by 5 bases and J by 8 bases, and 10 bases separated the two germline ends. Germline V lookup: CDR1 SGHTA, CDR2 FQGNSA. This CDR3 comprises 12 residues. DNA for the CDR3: TGTGCCAGCAGCCCGATTAGCTATGAGCAGTTCTTC. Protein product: CASSPISYEQFF.

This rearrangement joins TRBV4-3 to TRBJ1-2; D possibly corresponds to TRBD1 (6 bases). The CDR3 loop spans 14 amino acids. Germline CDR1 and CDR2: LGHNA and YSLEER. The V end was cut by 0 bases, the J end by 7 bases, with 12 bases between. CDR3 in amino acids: CASSQDAGVSGYTF. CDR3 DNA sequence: TGCGCCAGCAGCCAAGATGCAGGGGTGAGTGGCTACACCTTC.

The CDR3 DNA reads as TGTGCCAGCAGTTTATCGGGCAGTTATAATTCACCCCTCCACTTT. Translated: CASSLSGSYNSPLHF. This chain links TRBV27 with TRBJ1-6, with D unclear. CDR3 length equals 15 residues. The germline CDR1 and CDR2 sequences are MNHEY and SMNVEV (reference sequence). V shed 0 bases and J shed 4 bases, with 7 bases lying between them.